These 2 T cell receptor beta chains originate from one sample sequenced in a study of T cells after yellow fever vaccination. TCRdb processed the 5' RACE reads anew with MiXCR; each CDR3 protein has one entry. The table records fewer than 450,000 distinct CDR3 sequences, around 3.9% of them present only once. The source was PBMCs, collected 5 days after the yellow fever booster vaccination. The origin of the receptors is a man younger than 30 who received the YFV17D yellow fever vaccine.

In its sample, this clonotype was seen a few times. The gene calls are TRBV4-1 and TRBJ1-1; no clear D gene. Germline values: CDR1 MGHRA, CDR2 YSYEKL. This CDR3 is built from 13 residues. V shed 4 bases and J shed 4 bases, with 10 bases lying between them. CDR3 region: CASSPTEGTEAFF. In DNA, the CDR3 is TGCGCCAGCAGCCCGACTGAGGGCACTGAAGCTTTCTTT.

This clonotype was detected ten times or more. This rearrangement joins TRBV20-1 to TRBJ2-6; 7 bases are a match to TRBD1. V lost 6 bases and J lost 2; bases outside the gene matches: 4. The length of the CDR3 is 14 residues. The germline V gene has CDR1 DFQATT and CDR2 SNEGSKA (reference sequence). The CDR3 is CSAGQGAGANVLTF. In nucleotides, the CDR3 is TGCAGTGCGGGGCAGGGGGCTGGGGCCAACGTCCTGACTTTC.